The 23 T cell receptor beta chains listed next were all sequenced from one sample in a study of response to subunit inactivated influenza vaccine. TCRdb re-derived calls from the RT-PCR reads in MiXCR, one entry per CDR3 protein. The sample yields under 550,000 distinct CDR3 sequences, under 9% seen once. The sample consisted of PBMCs from blood, taken around 25 months after vaccination. These TCRs come from a man between 45 and 75 years old who received an inactivated influenza vaccine.

The CDR3: CASSQDSVQGPGGTQYF. The CDR3, as DNA: TGCGCCAGCAGCCAAGACTCGGTACAGGGCCCAGGAGGGACCCAGTACTTC. The chain employs TRBV4-1 and TRBJ2-5, with D maybe TRBD1 (6 bases). Germline CDR1 is MGHRA and CDR2 is YSYEKL. The CDR3 runs to 17 residues. V lost 0 bases and J 7 bases, leaving 21 bases between the germline ends.

V usage is TRBV11-2 and J usage is TRBJ2-1; D may be TRBD2 (6 bases). Germline V gene sequence: CDR1 SGHAT, CDR2 FQNNGV. This CDR3 contains 18 residues. Trimming pared 2 bases from V and 0 bases from J, leaving 17 bases between. The CDR3 loop reads CASSLYAGPTGSYNEQFF. CDR3 coding DNA: TGTGCCAGCAGCTTATACGCGGGACCAACGGGCTCCTACAATGAGCAGTTCTTC. The whole variable domain, filled in from reference TRBV11-2 and TRBJ2-1, reads EAGVAQSPRYKIIEKRQSVAFWCNPISGHATLYWYQQILGQGPKLLIQFQNNGVVDDSQLPKDRFSAERLKGVDSTLKIQPAKLEDSAVYLCASSLYAGPTGSYNEQFFGPGTRLTVL.

The chain employs TRBV3-1 and TRBJ1-1; D gene unclear. The germline V gene has CDR1 LGHDT and CDR2 YNNKEL (reference sequence). V was pared by 4 bases and J by 6 bases, with 18 bases between. The CDR3 spans 15 residues. Here the CDR3 reads CASSPLLRHSPEAFF. In DNA, the CDR3 is TGTGCCAGCAGCCCCCTTCTGAGACATTCCCCTGAAGCTTTCTTT.

This clonotype was seen only a few times. The J gene is TRBJ2-5, the V gene TRBV10-3, with D perhaps matching TRBD2 (6 bases). The CDR3 length is 15 residues. CDR1 ENHRY and CDR2 SYGVKD come from the germline V gene. The ends were cut back, 1 base at V and 5 bases at J, with 14 bases in the middle. For the CDR3, the DNA is TGTGCCATCAGTGAGTTAGAATACGGGAGTGAGACCCAGTACTTC. Its translation: CAISELEYGSETQYF.

A few counts support this clonotype. V usage is TRBV28 and J usage is TRBJ2-1; either TRBD1 or TRBD2 may fit D (5 bases each). CDR3 size: 14 residues. Looked up from germline, CDR1 is MDHEN and CDR2 is SYDVKM. V was shortened by 6 bases and J by 0 bases, with 9 bases between the two germline ends. The CDR3 spells CASRGPSSYNEQFF. In nucleotides, the CDR3 is TGTGCCAGCAGGGGACCATCCTCCTACAATGAGCAGTTCTTC.

This clonotype was detected ten times or more. The chain employs TRBV4-3 and TRBJ1-5; 9 bases are shared with TRBD1. This CDR3 comprises 14 residues. Germline lookup yields CDR1 LGHNA and CDR2 YSLEER. V lost 4 bases, J lost 5 bases, and 3 bases stayed unmatched. This chain's CDR3 is CASSPGQGYQPQHF. As DNA, the CDR3 is TGCGCCAGCAGCCCGGGACAGGGCTATCAGCCCCAGCATTTT.

This chain connects TRBV24-1 to TRBJ2-7, with D tentatively TRBD2 (6 bases). The CDR3 covers 14 residues. Germline values: CDR1 KGHDR, CDR2 SFDVKD. V dropped 3 bases and J dropped 0 bases, with 8 bases sitting between them. The CDR3 here is CATSDRGNSYEQYF. For the CDR3, the DNA is TGTGCCACCAGTGATCGCGGGAACTCCTACGAGCAGTACTTC.

This clonotype has only a few counts. The chain links TRBV5-1 to TRBJ1-6; the D gene is possibly TRBD1 (5 bases). Looked up from germline, CDR1 is SGHRS and CDR2 is YFSETQ. The CDR3 contains 15 residues. V was cut by 7 bases and J by 0 bases, with 11 bases left in between. In nucleotides, the CDR3 is TGCGCCAGCCGCCAGGACATCTCCTATAATTCACCCCTCCACTTT. It yields the protein CASRQDISYNSPLHF.

This clonotype has a handful of counts. The chain couples TRBV4-2 to TRBJ2-1, with 9 positions matching TRBD2. V shed 1 base, J shed 4 bases, and the junction held 11 bases outside the gene matches. The CDR3 loop spans 18 amino acids. Looked up from germline, CDR1 is LGHNA and CDR2 is YNFKEQ. CDR3 amino acids: CASSQGPQGAGGYNEQFF. CDR3 bases: TGTGCCAGCAGCCAAGGCCCCCAGGGAGCGGGGGGTTACAATGAGCAGTTCTTC.

This clonotype was found a few times. The genes are TRBV12-3 or TRBV12-4 and TRBJ2-5; D remains ambiguous. Trimming took 3 bases from V and 2 from J, leaving 13 bases between them. This CDR3 is 15 amino acids long. CDR3 loop: CASSFGLSIQETQYF. The CDR3, as DNA: TGTGCCAGCAGTTTCGGTCTGTCCATTCAAGAGACCCAGTACTTC.

This clonotype was counted only a few times. V gene TRBV19 combines with J gene TRBJ2-1; 14 bases line up with TRBD2. There are 14 residues in the CDR3. V shed 5 bases and J 15 bases; nucleotides not matched to a gene: 9. From germline, CDR1 is LNHDA and CDR2 SQIVND (reference sequence). The CDR3, as DNA: TGTGCCAGTAGTGGCCCGGGACTAGCGGGAGAAAGGTTCTTC. Amino acid sequence: CASSGPGLAGERFF.

Notes on this clonotype: A much larger clone is a single base away; this may be a read error. Since the CDR3 does not end with the conserved phenylalanine or tryptophan, this likely comes from a read error. V gene TRBV5-1 combines with J gene TRBJ2-7; the match to TRBD2 covers 7 bases. This CDR3 region has 16 residues. Trimming at V came to 0 bases and at J to 0 bases, leaving 6 bases not matched to a gene. Germline V CDR1 and CDR2: SGHRS, YFSETQ. The CDR3 region is CASSLEAGDISYEQYS. In nucleotides, the CDR3 is TGCGCCAGCAGCTTGGAGGCGGGAGATATCTCCTACGAGCAGTACTCC.

This clonotype was seen only a few times. The chain employs TRBV20-1 and TRBJ2-1, with D possibly TRBD2 on 7 matching bases. The CDR3 spans 13 residues. Germline values: CDR1 DFQATT, CDR2 SNEGSKA (reference sequence). V was trimmed by 5 bases and J by 9 bases, leaving 17 bases between them. CDR3 protein: CSARTVAGVEQFF. CDR3 DNA: TGCAGTGCTCGGACAGTGGCGGGGGTTGAGCAGTTCTTC.

The CDR3 coding sequence is TGCGCCAGCAGCCAAGACTCACAGGGGGGGCTAGAACTGTTTTTT. The encoded protein is CASSQDSQGGLELFF. The V gene is TRBV4-1, the J gene TRBJ1-4; TRBD1 matches 8 bases. Germline V CDR1 and CDR2: MGHRA, YSYEKL. The CDR3 loop spans 15 amino acids. J gave up 12 bases and V 0 bases, and 9 bases lay outside the gene matches.

This clonotype turned up a few times. The V and J genes are TRBV28 and TRBJ2-5; D possibly matches TRBD1 or TRBD2 (5 bases each). In germline, CDR1 is MDHEN, CDR2 SYDVKM. Trimming took 5 bases from V and 4 from J, leaving 14 bases between them. This CDR3 region has 14 residues. CDR3 protein: CASSHWGSRETQYF. The CDR3 DNA follows: TGTGCCAGCAGTCACTGGGGGTCCAGAGAGACCCAGTACTTC.

In its sample, this clonotype was seen a few times. This chain connects TRBV6-5 to TRBJ1-6; D not resolved. CDR1 and CDR2 from the germline V gene are MNHEY and SVGAGI. This CDR3 contains 13 residues. V lost 2 bases and J lost 15, with 14 bases in between. For the CDR3, the DNA is TGTGCCAGCAGTTACAGACCTACCCGGGACCTCCACTTT. Translating gives CASSYRPTRDLHF.

This clonotype has more than one count but fewer than ten. The chain has TRBV12-3 or TRBV12-4 and TRBJ2-2, with 8 bases that match TRBD1. The CDR3 contains 15 residues. Trimming removed 6 bases from V and 6 bases from J; junction bases left unmatched: 9. CDR3 protein: CASSRGQGGSGELFF. The CDR3 region has the DNA TGTGCCAGCAGCCGCGGACAGGGTGGCTCCGGGGAGCTGTTTTTT.

This clonotype came up many times. The chain couples TRBV6-6 to TRBJ2-7; D call uncertain. Trimming cost V 2 bases and J 5 bases, with 7 bases left between them. This CDR3 is 12 amino acids long. Per germline, CDR1 MNHNY and CDR2 SVGAGI (reference sequence). DNA of the CDR3: TGTGCCAGCAGTTACCTAACAGACGAGCAGTACTTC. Its protein product is CASSYLTDEQYF.

The rearrangement links TRBV20-1 to TRBJ2-1; D tentatively reads TRBD1 or TRBD2 (5 bases each). Trimming pared 3 bases from V and 5 bases from J, leaving 8 bases between. The CDR3 has 12 residues. Germline V CDR1 and CDR2: DFQATT, SNEGSKA (reference sequence). For the CDR3, the DNA is TGCAGTGCTAGCGGGGCTAACAATGAGCAGTTCTTC. Its translation is CSASGANNEQFF.

The chain links TRBV4-1 to TRBJ1-5; D is possibly TRBD1 (6 bases). Germline assignment: CDR1 MGHRA and CDR2 YSYEKL. Trimming removed 1 base from V and 6 bases from J, with 10 bases in between. This CDR3 region has 14 residues. Here the CDR3 DNA reads TGCGCCAGCAGCCAAGTTCGGGGGCGTCAGCCCCAGCATTTT. Its protein is CASSQVRGRQPQHF.

This chain connects TRBV16 to TRBJ2-3, with unresolved D. Trimming removed 4 bases from V and 2 bases from J, with 16 bases in between. This CDR3 contains 16 residues. Germline assignment: CDR1 KGHSY and CDR2 FQNENV. CDR3 sequence reads: CASSPHLTVITDTQYF. The CDR3 region has the DNA TGTGCCAGCAGCCCGCATTTAACAGTGATCACAGATACGCAGTATTTT.

This clonotype has only a few counts. The chain carries TRBV4-2 and TRBJ2-1; possibly TRBD2 for D (6 bases). The CDR3 loop spans 14 amino acids. Germline values: CDR1 LGHNA, CDR2 YNFKEQ. V shed 1 base and J shed 5 bases, with 9 bases lying between them. The CDR3 DNA follows: TGTGCCAGCAGCCAAGGCGGGGAGCACAATGAGCAGTTCTTC. It translates to CASSQGGEHNEQFF.

This clonotype occurred a few times. The J gene is TRBJ2-1, the V gene TRBV6-2 or TRBV6-3; D not certain. The V end lost 0 bases, the J end lost 9 bases, and 9 bases lay between the germline ends. This CDR3 comprises 13 residues. Germline CDR1 MNHEY, CDR2 SVGEGT. The CDR3 loop reads CASSYSQAGEQFF. As DNA, the CDR3 is TGTGCCAGCAGTTACTCCCAGGCCGGTGAGCAGTTCTTC.